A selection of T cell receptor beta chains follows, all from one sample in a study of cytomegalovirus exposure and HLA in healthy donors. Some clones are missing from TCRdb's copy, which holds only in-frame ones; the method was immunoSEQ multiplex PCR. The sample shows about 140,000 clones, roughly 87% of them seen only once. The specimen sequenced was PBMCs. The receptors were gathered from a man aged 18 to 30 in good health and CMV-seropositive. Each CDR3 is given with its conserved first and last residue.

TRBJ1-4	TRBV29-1	CSVGTGSNEKLFF
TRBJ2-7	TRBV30	CAWRPTGGYEQYF
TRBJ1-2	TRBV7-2	CASSLTPDSRRGYTF
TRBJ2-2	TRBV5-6	CASSLDRGKDTGELFF
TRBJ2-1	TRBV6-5	CASSSHAGRYNEQFF
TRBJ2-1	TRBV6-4	CASSDGNSGYNEQFF
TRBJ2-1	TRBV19	CASSIASGVDEQFF
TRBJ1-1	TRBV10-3	CAISSADRGVEAFF
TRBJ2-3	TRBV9	CASSVATDTQYF
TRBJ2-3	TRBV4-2	CASSQASLAGESDTQYF
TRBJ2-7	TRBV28	CASSASGHAHIYEQYF
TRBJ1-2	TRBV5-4	CASSLEHDGYTF
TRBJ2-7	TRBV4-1	CASSLLRTGGFYEQYF
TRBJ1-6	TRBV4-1	CASSQPLAGRNNSPLHF
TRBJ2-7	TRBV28	CASSPTGLLDYEQYF
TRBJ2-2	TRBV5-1	CASSPQLTGELFF
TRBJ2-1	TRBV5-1	CASSLTSGYNEQFF
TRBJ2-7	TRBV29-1	CSVEDPTGLSYEQYF
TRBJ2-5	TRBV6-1	CASSLVSETQYF
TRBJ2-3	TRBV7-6	CASSLGAGGDTQYF